This T cell receptor (beta chain) came from a study of radiotherapy plus CTLA-4 blockade in lung cancer. Germline lookup yields CDR1 KGHSH and CDR2 LQKENI. This CDR3 has 18 residues. J was trimmed by 1 base and V by 1 base; bases with no gene match: 8. Measured with immunoSEQ multiplex PCR; TCRdb has only the in-frame clones, and not every one. The data show around 31,000 clones, around 73% seen once. Findings and limits, study-wide: Blood TCR clones of tumor origin expanded after radiotherapy plus ipilimumab. Early blood T cell clone dynamics, with interferon-beta, were reported to best predict response.

This clone was found once. Its antigen is unidentified. V and J are TRBV18 and TRBJ2-7; 12 positions agree with TRBD2. This TCR came from a human donor with non-small cell lung cancer who had stable disease on radiotherapy plus ipilimumab. The material was peripheral blood, obtained from a patient treated with radiotherapy plus ipilimumab. CDR3 amino acids: CASSPLELAGGMSYEQYF. The CDR3 DNA reads as TGTGCCAGCTCACCACTTGAACTAGCGGGGGGTATGTCCTACGAGCAGTACTTC.